Detailed here is one TCR beta chain. Enrolment of Seattle patients took place during active infection, and they were followed longitudinally. Germline CDR1 LGHNA, CDR2 YSLEER. This CDR3 is 16 amino acids long. V was trimmed by 1 base and J by 4 bases, leaving 16 bases between them. In the authors' workflow: It was from reference gene primer amplification that nucleated cell counts were estimated. Sequenced by immunoSEQ multiplex PCR; TCRdb stores in-frame clones only, minus some. The V and J calls and the clone size are those of that table, but D and trimming were determined from the DNA. The sample contains tens of thousands of clones, more than 65% of which appear only once. The record originates from a study of blood T cell repertoires in COVID-19. On the study more broadly: From the United States, Italy and Spain came samples of acute and convalescent COVID-19. From T cells, B-cell-depleted T cells, or PBMCs came the material, which was cDNA or gDNA.

The sequencing input was peripheral blood. The V call is TRBV4-3, the J call TRBJ2-5; a weak D match, TRBD1 (5 bases). The receptor comes from a man between 65 and 79 years old with COVID-19, enrolled during active disease. The CDR3 loop reads CASSQAFRALGETQYF. Here the CDR3 DNA reads TGCGCCAGCAGCCAAGCCTTCAGGGCTCTGGGAGAGACCCAGTACTTC.